This T cell receptor (beta chain) was sequenced during a study of long-term antiretroviral therapy in people with HIV. This was the immunoSEQ v3.0 assay at survey level. The protocol was immunoSEQ multiplex PCR, while the TCRdb copy is restricted to in-frame clones and leaves out a portion. The sample shows roughly 35,000 clones, 94% of them seen only once. This CDR3 has 12 residues. CDR1 MNHNY and CDR2 SVGAGI come from the germline V gene (reference sequence). V was trimmed by 4 bases and J by 6 bases, leaving 10 bases between them. V and J are TRBV6-6 and TRBJ2-7; D gene ambiguous. Sequencing was performed on unsorted PBMCs, taken about 5.1 years after starting antiretroviral therapy. The source is a woman aged 50 to 60 with HIV. CDR3: CASSFDRAEQYF. The CDR3 region has the DNA TGTGCCAGCAGTTTCGATCGTGCCGAGCAGTACTTC.